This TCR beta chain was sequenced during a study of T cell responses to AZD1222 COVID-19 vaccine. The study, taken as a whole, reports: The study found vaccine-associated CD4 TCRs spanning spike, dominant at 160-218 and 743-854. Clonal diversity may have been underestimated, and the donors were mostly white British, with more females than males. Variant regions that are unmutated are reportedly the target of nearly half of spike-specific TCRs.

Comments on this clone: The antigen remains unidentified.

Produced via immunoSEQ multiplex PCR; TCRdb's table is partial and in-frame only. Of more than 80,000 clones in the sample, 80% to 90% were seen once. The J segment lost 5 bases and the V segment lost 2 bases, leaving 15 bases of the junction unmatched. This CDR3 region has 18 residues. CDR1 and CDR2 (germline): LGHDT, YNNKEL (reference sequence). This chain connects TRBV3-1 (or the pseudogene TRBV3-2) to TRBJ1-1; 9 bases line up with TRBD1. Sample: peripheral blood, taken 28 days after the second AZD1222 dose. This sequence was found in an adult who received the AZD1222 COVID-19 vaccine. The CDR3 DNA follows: TGTGCCAGCAGCCAACTGACACCCAACGACAGGGGGGAAACTGAAGCTTTCTTT. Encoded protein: CASSQLTPNDRGETEAFF.